These 17 T cell receptor beta chains share one sample of origin, sequenced in a study of blood T cells in healthy people across ages. The second PCR ran roughly 7 to 11 cycles with a sample-barcoded 5' primer and J-beta primers. TCRdb reprocessed the 5' RACE reads via MiXCR and lists one record per CDR3 protein. The sample gives approximately 690,000 distinct CDR3 sequences, approximately 40% of which show up once; around 30% is in the top ten. Sequences were obtained from blood. Receptors originate from an elderly man in good health.

This chain connects TRBV28 to TRBJ2-7; a weak D match, TRBD2 (5 bases). V lost 6 bases and J lost 5, with 11 bases in between. This CDR3 contains 12 residues. In germline, CDR1 is MDHEN, CDR2 SYDVKM. The CDR3 spells CASSEGVHEQYF. Here the CDR3 DNA reads TGTGCCAGCAGCGAGGGAGTCCACGAGCAGTACTTC.

This clonotype occurred many times. This chain uses TRBV2 with TRBJ2-7; D may be TRBD1 or TRBD2 (5 bases each). The V gene lost 6 bases and the J gene lost 4 bases, with 7 bases spanning the gap. The CDR3 extends over 11 amino acids. Germline V CDR1 and CDR2: SNHLY, FYNNEI. The CDR3 DNA reads TGTGCCAGCAGAGAGGGGTACGAGCAGTACTTC. It encodes CASREGYEQYF.

The chain carries TRBV13 and TRBJ2-7; 12 bases fit TRBD2. The end of the DNA is better explained by TRBJ2-5, so the J call may be wrong. Germline V gives CDR1 PRHDT, CDR2 FYEKMQ (reference sequence). The CDR3 has 17 residues. In nucleotides, the CDR3 is TGTGCCAGCAGCTTAGGAGCTAGCGGGGGGGCAATTGAGACCCAGTACTTC. Its protein product is CASSLGASGGAIETQYF.

CDR3 sequence reads: CASSDMGQRARGYTF. The CDR3, as DNA: TGTGCCAGCAGTGATATGGGACAGCGAGCTAGAGGCTACACCTTC. The rearrangement uses TRBV6-1 and TRBJ1-2, with TRBD1 identical over 7 bases. The germline V gene has CDR1 MNHNS and CDR2 SASEGT. Unmatched junction bases numbered 12, after V lost 3 bases and J lost 8 bases. The CDR3 is made up of 15 amino acids.

The gene calls are TRBV20-1 and TRBJ2-1; tentatively, D is TRBD1 (6 bases). The J call is doubtful: the DNA matches TRBJ2-7 better. Germline V gene data show CDR1 as DFQATT and CDR2 as SNEGSKA (reference sequence). The CDR3 contains 14 residues. The DNA for the CDR3 is TGCAGTGCAAGAACAGGGACCCCCTACAATGAGCAGTACTTC. This gives the protein CSARTGTPYNEQYF.

This clonotype was detected ten times or more. The V gene is TRBV29-1, the J gene TRBJ2-1, with 7 positions matching TRBD1. The CDR3 sequence is 13 residues long. Unmatched junction bases numbered 9, after V lost 7 bases and J lost 6 bases. CDR1 is SQVTM, CDR2 ANQGSEA, per germline. CDR3 in DNA: TGCAGCGCTATGACAGGGACCCTCAATGAGCAGTTCTTC. Protein product: CSAMTGTLNEQFF.

The V gene is TRBV28, the J gene TRBJ2-7; maybe TRBD1 (6 bases). The CDR3 spans 14 residues. CDR1 and CDR2 from the germline V gene are MDHEN and SYDVKM. Trimming stripped 5 bases from V and 2 bases from J, with 13 bases between. The chain's CDR3 is CASSKQGPPYEQYF. In DNA, the CDR3 is TGTGCCAGCAGTAAACAGGGACCCCCCTACGAGCAGTACTTC.

This clonotype was picked up a small number of times. The CDR3 DNA sequence: TGCGCCAGCAGCCAACTACCGGGAGCTCGAACCCCAAATGAGCAGTTCTTC. It encodes CASSQLPGARTPNEQFF. The chain couples TRBV4-1 to TRBJ2-1, with D possibly matching TRBD2 (6 bases). Germline values: CDR1 MGHRA, CDR2 YSYEKL. Trimming removed 2 bases from V and 7 bases from J, with 21 bases in between. The CDR3 covers 17 residues.

In the case of this clonotype: The junction does not match germline at one end; this may be a read error. The chain joins TRBV28 to TRBJ1-5; D gene ambiguous. The germline CDR1 and CDR2 sequences are MDHEN and SYDVKM. CDR3 size: 14 residues. The CDR3 bases are TGTGCCAACAGTTTACCCGGGATTCTTCAGCCCCAGCATTTT. As protein: CANSLPGILQPQHF.

This chain links TRBV5-1 with TRBJ1-1, with 7 bases fitting TRBD1. Germline V CDR1 and CDR2: SGHRS, YFSETQ. The CDR3 is 17 amino acids. After removal of 0 bases from V and 4 bases from J, the junction contained 12 bases not matched to a gene. The CDR3 nucleotides are TGCGCCAGCAGCTTGGGGCCTTCGACAGGGAAGATCACTGAAGCTTTCTTT. Translating it yields CASSLGPSTGKITEAFF.

This clonotype was found a few times. This clone may be a read error of a much larger clone one base away. The chain has TRBV6-5 and TRBJ1-5; the match to TRBD1 covers 8 bases. Germline V CDR1 and CDR2: MNHEY, SVGAGI. V shed 7 bases, J shed 0 bases, and the junction held 5 bases outside the gene matches. CDR3 length: 15 amino acids. CDR3 region: CASMGTGNSNQPQHF. In DNA form, the CDR3 reads TGTGCCAGCATGGGGACAGGAAATAGCAATCAGCCCCAGCATTTT.

J is TRBJ2-1 and V is TRBV27; 7 bases map to TRBD2. Germline lookup yields CDR1 MNHEY and CDR2 SMNVEV (reference sequence). Trimming at V came to 7 bases and at J to 13 bases, leaving 10 bases not matched to a gene. The CDR3 has 12 amino acids. CDR3 in DNA: TGTGCCAGCAATAACATGGGGGGGACCCAGTTCTTC. Residues: CASNNMGGTQFF.

V gene TRBV5-5 combines with J gene TRBJ2-7, with TRBD1 matching 7 bases. Per the germline V gene, CDR1 is SGHKS and CDR2 is YYEKEE (reference sequence). The CDR3 loop spans 18 amino acids. V was clipped by 1 base and J by 0 bases; unmatched bases: 13. CDR3 nucleotide sequence: TGTGCCAGCAGCTTGCGCATAGTGGGACAGACGTTCTCCTACGAGCAGTACTTC. The encoded protein is CASSLRIVGQTFSYEQYF.

This clonotype appeared a few times. This chain uses TRBV20-1 with TRBJ2-2; 7 nucleotides line up with TRBD1. This CDR3 spans 15 amino acids. V dropped 3 bases and J dropped 5; count of bases not matched to a gene: 9. CDR1 is DFQATT, CDR2 SNEGSKA, per germline (reference sequence). This chain's CDR3 is CSARGIDRDTGELFF. The CDR3 nucleotides are TGCAGTGCTAGGGGAATTGACAGGGATACCGGGGAGCTGTTTTTT.

In this sample, this clonotype turned up a few times. The rearrangement joins TRBV15 to TRBJ2-7, with D perhaps matching TRBD2 (5 bases). V gave up 0 bases and J gave up 3 bases, with 12 bases separating them. Germline V gene data show CDR1 as LNHNV and CDR2 as YYDKDF (reference sequence). The CDR3 is made up of 15 amino acids. In DNA form, the CDR3 reads TGTGCCACCAGCAGAGAGAGGGAAAGGGACTACGAGCAGTACTTC. It codes for CATSRERERDYEQYF.

The chain recombines TRBV21-1 with TRBJ2-1; the DNA was not used to check the table's D call, TRBD1. TRBV21-1 is annotated as a pseudogene. The CDR3 has 15 residues. The CDR3 DNA reads as TGTGCCAGCAGCAAAGGACAGGGGTCCTACAATGAGCGGTTCTTC. This translates into CASSKGQGSYNERFF.

This clonotype has ten or more counts. V usage is TRBV10-3 and J usage is TRBJ2-7; 7 bases align to TRBD2. V gave up 2 bases and J gave up 6 bases; unmatched junction bases: 10. The germline V gene has CDR1 ENHRY and CDR2 SYGVKD. The length of the CDR3 is 15 residues. The CDR3 nucleotides read TGTGCCATCAGTGAGATCGGGGGAGGGCGGAGCGAGCAGTACTTC. It is translated as CAISEIGGGRSEQYF.